The clone carrying this T cell receptor (beta chain) was picked up a small number of times. Its cognate antigen is unknown. Trimming took 1 base from V and 1 from J, leaving 8 bases between them. The germline V gene has CDR1 SGHTA and CDR2 FQGNSA. This CDR3 is 15 amino acids long. TCRdb fed the 5' RACE reads into MiXCR, producing one record per CDR3 protein. The data show some 1,700,000 distinct CDR3 sequences, about 31% seen once. The record originates from a study of identical twins. The study's findings and limits: For out-of-frame alpha sequences shared by twins, low generation probability was in excess.

In every case, the donor was a healthy Caucasian. The sequencing sample was made of cord blood. The V gene is TRBV7-2, the J gene TRBJ2-4; D uncertain. The receptor was isolated from a newborn girl in good health. Written as DNA, the CDR3 is TGTGCCAGCAGCTTAGGTTCGGGTGCCAAAAACATTCAGTACTTC. As protein: CASSLGSGAKNIQYF.